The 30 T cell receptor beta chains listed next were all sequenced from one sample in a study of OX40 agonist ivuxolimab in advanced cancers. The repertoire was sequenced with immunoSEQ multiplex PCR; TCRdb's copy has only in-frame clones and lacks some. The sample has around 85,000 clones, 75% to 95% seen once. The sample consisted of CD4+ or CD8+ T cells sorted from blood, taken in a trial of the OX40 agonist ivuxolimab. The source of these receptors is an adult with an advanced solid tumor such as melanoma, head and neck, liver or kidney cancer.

The CDR3, as DNA: TGTGCCAGCAGGTCTGGGACAGATAACTATGGCTACACCTTC. Protein product: CASRSGTDNYGYTF. The rearrangement links TRBV28 to TRBJ1-2; 7 bases are shared with TRBD1. Germline values: CDR1 MDHEN, CDR2 SYDVKM. The CDR3 is 14 residues long. V shed 6 bases and J 1 base; nucleotides not matched to a gene: 5.

The CDR3 reads CASQAPLTRGYTF. The CDR3 coding sequence is TGCGCCAGCCAGGCACCTTTGACGCGGGGCTACACCTTC. The chain combines TRBV23-1 with TRBJ1-2; D is unresolved. TRBV23-1 is an ORF, and what it does is uncertain. This CDR3 has 13 amino acids. Trimming took off 8 bases at V and 8 bases at J, with 18 bases between the two ends.

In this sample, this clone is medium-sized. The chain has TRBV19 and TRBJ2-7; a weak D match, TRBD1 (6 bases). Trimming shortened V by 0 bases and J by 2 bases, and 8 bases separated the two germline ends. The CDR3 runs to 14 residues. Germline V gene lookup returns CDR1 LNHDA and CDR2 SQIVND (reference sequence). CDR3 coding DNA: TGTGCCAGTAGTATAGATTCAGGGGCCTACGAGCAGTACTTC. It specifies CASSIDSGAYEQYF.

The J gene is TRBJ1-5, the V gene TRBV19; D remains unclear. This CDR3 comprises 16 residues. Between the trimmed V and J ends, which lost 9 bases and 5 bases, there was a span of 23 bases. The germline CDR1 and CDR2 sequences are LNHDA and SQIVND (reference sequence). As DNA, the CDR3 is TGTGCCAGCCACCCCAGGTATTTCGAGGGATATCAGCCCCAGCATTTT. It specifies CASHPRYFEGYQPQHF.

The CDR3 is CASSFLFQETQYF. CDR3 coding DNA: TGTGCCAGCAGTTTTCTATTTCAAGAGACCCAGTACTTC. The rearrangement uses TRBV27 and TRBJ2-5; no clear D. There are 13 residues in the CDR3. CDR1 is MNHEY, CDR2 SMNVEV, per germline (reference sequence). V was trimmed by 3 bases and J by 2 bases, leaving 7 bases between them.

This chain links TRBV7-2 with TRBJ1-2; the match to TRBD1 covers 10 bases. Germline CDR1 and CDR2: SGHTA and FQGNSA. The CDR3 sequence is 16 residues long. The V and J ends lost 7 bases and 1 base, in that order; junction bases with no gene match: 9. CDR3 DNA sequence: TGTGCCAGCACTCTGGTCAGGGACAGGGGTAACTATGGCTACACCTTC. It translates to CASTLVRDRGNYGYTF.

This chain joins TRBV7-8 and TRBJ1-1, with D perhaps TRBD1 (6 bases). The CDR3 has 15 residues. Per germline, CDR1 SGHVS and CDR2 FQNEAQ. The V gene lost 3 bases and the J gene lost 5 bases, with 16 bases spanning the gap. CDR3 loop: CASSFGSAGATEAFF. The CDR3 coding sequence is TGTGCCAGCAGCTTCGGTTCTGCAGGGGCGACTGAAGCTTTCTTT.

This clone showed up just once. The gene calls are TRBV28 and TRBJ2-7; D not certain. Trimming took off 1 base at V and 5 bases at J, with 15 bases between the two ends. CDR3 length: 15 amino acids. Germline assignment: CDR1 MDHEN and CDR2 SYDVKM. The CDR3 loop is CASSLSHNGIDEQYF. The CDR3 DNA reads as TGTGCCAGCAGTTTATCCCACAATGGAATAGACGAGCAGTACTTC.

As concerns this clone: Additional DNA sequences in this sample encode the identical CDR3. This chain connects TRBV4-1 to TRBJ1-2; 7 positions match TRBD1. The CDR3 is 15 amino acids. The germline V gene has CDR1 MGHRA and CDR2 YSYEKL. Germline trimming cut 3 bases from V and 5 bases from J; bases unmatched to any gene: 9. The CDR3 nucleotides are TGCGCCAGCAGCCACAGAGGGACAGAGGGGTATGGCTACACCTTC. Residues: CASSHRGTEGYGYTF.

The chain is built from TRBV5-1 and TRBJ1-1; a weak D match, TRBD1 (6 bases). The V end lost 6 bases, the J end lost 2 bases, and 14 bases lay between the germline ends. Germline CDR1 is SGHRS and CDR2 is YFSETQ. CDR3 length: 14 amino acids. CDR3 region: CASTRDMTNTEAFF. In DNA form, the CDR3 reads TGCGCCAGCACCCGGGACATGACCAACACTGAAGCTTTCTTT.

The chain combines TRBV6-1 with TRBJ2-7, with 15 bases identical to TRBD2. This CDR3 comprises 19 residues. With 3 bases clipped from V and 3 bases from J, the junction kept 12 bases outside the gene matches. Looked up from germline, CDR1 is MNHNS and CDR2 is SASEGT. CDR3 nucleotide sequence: TGTGCCAGCAGTGAGCCGGGGACTAGCGGGGGGACTAGAAGCTACGAGCAGTACTTC. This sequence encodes CASSEPGTSGGTRSYEQYF.

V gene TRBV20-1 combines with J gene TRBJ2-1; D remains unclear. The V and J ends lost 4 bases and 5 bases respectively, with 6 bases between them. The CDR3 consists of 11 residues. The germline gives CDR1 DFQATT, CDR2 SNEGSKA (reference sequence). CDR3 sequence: CSAKVHNEQFF. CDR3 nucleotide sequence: TGCAGTGCTAAAGTTCACAATGAGCAGTTCTTC.

CDR3 region: CAWSVQSAVSYNEQFF. CDR3 nucleotides: TGTGCCTGGAGTGTACAATCAGCGGTCTCCTACAATGAGCAGTTCTTC. J is TRBJ2-1 and V is TRBV30, with D maybe TRBD2 (5 bases). Germline V gives CDR1 GTSNPN, CDR2 SVGIG (reference sequence). This CDR3 region has 16 residues. The germline V and J ends were trimmed by 0 bases and 0 bases, with 12 bases remaining between them.

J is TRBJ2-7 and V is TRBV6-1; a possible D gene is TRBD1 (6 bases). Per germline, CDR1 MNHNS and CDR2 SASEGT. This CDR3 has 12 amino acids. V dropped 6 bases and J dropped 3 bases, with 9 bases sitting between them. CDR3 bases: TGTGCCAGCAGGGGGGCCCACTACGAGCAGTACTTC. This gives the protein CASRGAHYEQYF.

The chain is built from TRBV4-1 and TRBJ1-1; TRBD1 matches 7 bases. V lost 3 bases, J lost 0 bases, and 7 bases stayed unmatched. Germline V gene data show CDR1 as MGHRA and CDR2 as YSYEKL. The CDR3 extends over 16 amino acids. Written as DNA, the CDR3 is TGCGCCAGCAGCCAGGGGACAGAGGGAATGAACACTGAAGCTTTCTTT. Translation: CASSQGTEGMNTEAFF.

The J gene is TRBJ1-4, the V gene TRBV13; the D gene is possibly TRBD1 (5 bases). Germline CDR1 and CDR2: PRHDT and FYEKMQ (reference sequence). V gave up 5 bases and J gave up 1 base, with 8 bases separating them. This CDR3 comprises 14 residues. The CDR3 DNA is TGTGCCAGCAGCCAGGGTGGAACTAATGAAAAACTGTTTTTT. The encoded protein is CASSQGGTNEKLFF.

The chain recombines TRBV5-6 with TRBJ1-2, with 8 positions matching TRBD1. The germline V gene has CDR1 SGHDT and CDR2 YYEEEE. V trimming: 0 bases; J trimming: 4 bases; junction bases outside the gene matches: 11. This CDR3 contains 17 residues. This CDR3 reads CASSLVPAGGAGYGYTF. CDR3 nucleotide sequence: TGTGCCAGCAGCTTGGTCCCCGCAGGGGGCGCCGGCTATGGCTACACCTTC.

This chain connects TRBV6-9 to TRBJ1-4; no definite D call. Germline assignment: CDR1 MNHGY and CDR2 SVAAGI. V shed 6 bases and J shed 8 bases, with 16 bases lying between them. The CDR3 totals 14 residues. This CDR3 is CASRRGPGEEKLFF. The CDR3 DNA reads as TGTGCCAGCAGACGTGGACCCGGAGAGGAAAAACTGTTTTTT.

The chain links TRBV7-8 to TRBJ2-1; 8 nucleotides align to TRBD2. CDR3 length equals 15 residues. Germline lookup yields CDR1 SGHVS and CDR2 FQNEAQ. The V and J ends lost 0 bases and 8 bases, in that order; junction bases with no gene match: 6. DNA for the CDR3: TGTGCCAGCAGCTTAGCCGGCGGGAGGAGGGATGAGCAGTTCTTC. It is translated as CASSLAGGRRDEQFF.

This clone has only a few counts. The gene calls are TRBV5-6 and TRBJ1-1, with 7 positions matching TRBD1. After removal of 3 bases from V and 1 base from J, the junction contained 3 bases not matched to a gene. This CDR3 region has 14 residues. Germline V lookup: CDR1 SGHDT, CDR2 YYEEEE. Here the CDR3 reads CASSWDRGNTEAFF. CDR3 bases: TGTGCCAGCAGCTGGGACAGAGGGAACACTGAAGCTTTCTTT. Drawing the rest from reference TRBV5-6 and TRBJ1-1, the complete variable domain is DAGVTQSPTHLIKTRGQQVTLRCSPKSGHDTVSWYQQALGQGPQFIFQYYEEEERQRGNFPDRFSGHQFPNYSSELNVNALLLGDSALYLCASSWDRGNTEAFFGQGTRLTVV.

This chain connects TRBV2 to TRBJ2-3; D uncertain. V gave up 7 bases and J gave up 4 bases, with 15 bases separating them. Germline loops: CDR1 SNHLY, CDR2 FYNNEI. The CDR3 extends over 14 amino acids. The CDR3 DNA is TGTGCCAGCATAACGGGTGGGGTAGCAGATACGCAGTATTTT. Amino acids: CASITGGVADTQYF.

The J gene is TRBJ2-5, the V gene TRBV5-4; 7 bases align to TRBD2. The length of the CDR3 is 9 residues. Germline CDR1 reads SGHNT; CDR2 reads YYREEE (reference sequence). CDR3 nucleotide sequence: TGTGCTAGCGGGGAGACCCAGTACTTC. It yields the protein CASGETQYF.

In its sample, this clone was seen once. CDR3 DNA: TGTGCCAGCAGTTTAGGGTCGACAGGGGGTGACGAGCAGTACTTC. Translating gives CASSLGSTGGDEQYF. The chain joins TRBV28 to TRBJ2-7; 9 bases match TRBD1. Germline V gene data show CDR1 as MDHEN and CDR2 as SYDVKM. The CDR3 is made up of 15 amino acids. Trimming took 2 bases from V and 5 from J; bases not matched to a gene: 7. Looking up the rest from reference TRBV28 and TRBJ2-7 gives the full variable domain: DVKVTQSSRYLVKRTGEKVFLECVQDMDHENMFWYRQDPGLGLRLIYFSYDVKMKEKGDIPEGYSVSREKKERFSLILESASTNQTSMYLCASSLGSTGGDEQYFGPGTRLTVT.

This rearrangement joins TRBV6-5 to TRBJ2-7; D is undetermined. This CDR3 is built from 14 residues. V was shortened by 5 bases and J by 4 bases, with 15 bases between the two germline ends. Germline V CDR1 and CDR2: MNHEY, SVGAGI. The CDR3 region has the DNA TGTGCCAGCAGTAACCTAATATCGAGTTACGAGCAGTACTTC. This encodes CASSNLISSYEQYF.

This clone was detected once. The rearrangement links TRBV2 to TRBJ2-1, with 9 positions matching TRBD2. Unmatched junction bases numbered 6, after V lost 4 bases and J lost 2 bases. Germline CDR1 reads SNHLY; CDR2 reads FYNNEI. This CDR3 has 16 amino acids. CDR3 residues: CASSVEIAGAYNEQFF. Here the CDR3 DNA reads TGTGCCAGCAGTGTGGAGATAGCGGGAGCCTACAATGAGCAGTTCTTC.

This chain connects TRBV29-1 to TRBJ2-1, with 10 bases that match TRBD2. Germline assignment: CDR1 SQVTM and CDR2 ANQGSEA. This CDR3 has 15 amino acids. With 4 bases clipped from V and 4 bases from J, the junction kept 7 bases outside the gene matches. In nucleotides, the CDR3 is TGCAGCGTTGTAGGACTAGCGGCATCATACAATGAGCAGTTCTTC. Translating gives CSVVGLAASYNEQFF.

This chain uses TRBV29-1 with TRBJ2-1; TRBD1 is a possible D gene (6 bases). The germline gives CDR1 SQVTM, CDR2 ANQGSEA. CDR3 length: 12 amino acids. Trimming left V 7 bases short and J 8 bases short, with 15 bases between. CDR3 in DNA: TGCAGCGCCACCCAGGGGCTGGATGAGCAGTTCTTC. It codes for CSATQGLDEQFF.

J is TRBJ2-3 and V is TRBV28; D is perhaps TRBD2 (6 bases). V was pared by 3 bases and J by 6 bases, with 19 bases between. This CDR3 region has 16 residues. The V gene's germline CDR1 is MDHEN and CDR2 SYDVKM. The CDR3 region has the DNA TGTGCCAGCAGTTTTACCGCAGGAGGGGAATTCGATACGCAGTATTTT. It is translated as CASSFTAGGEFDTQYF.

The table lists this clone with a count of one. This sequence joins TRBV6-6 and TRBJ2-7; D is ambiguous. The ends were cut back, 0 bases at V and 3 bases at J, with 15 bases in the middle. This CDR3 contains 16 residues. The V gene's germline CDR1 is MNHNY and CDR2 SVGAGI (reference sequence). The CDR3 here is CASSYSTPSVSYEQYV. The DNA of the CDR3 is TGTGCCAGCAGTTACTCGACCCCGTCGGTAAGCTACGAGCAGTACGTC.

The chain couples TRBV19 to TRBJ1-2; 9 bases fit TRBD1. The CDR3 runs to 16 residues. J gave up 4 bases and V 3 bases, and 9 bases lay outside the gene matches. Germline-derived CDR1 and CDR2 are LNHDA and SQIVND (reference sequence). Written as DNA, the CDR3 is TGTGCCAGTAGTATTTCCCTAACAGGGGGCCCCTATGGCTACACCTTC. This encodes CASSISLTGGPYGYTF.